The T cell receptor beta chain described here comes from a study of Ad26.COV2.S vaccination and SARS-CoV-2 variants. Study-wide results and caveats: CD8+ and CD4+ T cells specific for spike reportedly responded with substantial breadth after vaccination.

Treatment given: 19 received Ad26.COV2.S at low or high dose, single or two shots; roughly 5 received placebo; per-sample allocation not given. The samples date from day 63 after the first vaccine or placebo injection. SARS-CoV-2 spike from the Wuhan strain was encoded by the vaccine, an Ad26 vector. The repertoire was sequenced with immunoSEQ multiplex PCR; TCRdb's copy has only in-frame clones and lacks some. The sample has about 680,000 clones; 89% are singletons. This clone showed up just once. The antigen is unknown. J gave up 4 bases and V 8 bases, and 10 bases lay outside the gene matches. Germline V gene lookup returns CDR1 MNHEY and CDR2 SVGAGI. The CDR3 contains 14 residues.

The sequence was obtained from a person between 18 and 60 years old who received the Ad26.COV2.S COVID-19 vaccine or a placebo. Sample: peripheral blood, taken in a trial of Ad26.COV2.S vaccine versus placebo. The chain combines TRBV6-5 with TRBJ2-5, with 7 bases fitting TRBD2. The DNA of the CDR3 is TGTGCCAGCCGAGCGGGGACCTCTACAGAGACCCAGTACTTC. It codes for CASRAGTSTETQYF.